These 12 T cell receptor beta chains were all obtained from the same sample, sequenced in a study of cytomegalovirus exposure and HLA in healthy donors (dated by TCRdb to between 2016 and 2019). The library came from the immunoSEQ multiplex PCR assay. The multiplex PCR relied on a mix of 60 forward primers for TCR Vbeta segments and 13 reverse primers for TCR Jbeta segments. This immuneACCESS table, as held by TCRdb, lists in-frame sequences with V and J called but not all clones. Of the missing ones, under half trace to an unresolved V gene in checked studies; the others have no known cause. The sample yields about 190,000 clones; around 67% were counted once. The ten largest clones take up roughly 2.8% of the sample. The material sequenced was PBMCs. The receptors stem from a young woman in good health and CMV-seropositive.

The chain is built from TRBV2 and TRBJ2-2; TRBD2 aligns across 10 bases. Germline V gives CDR1 SNHLY, CDR2 FYNNEI. J was trimmed by 10 bases and V by 7 bases; bases with no gene match: 9. The CDR3 spans 14 residues. The CDR3 loop reads CASTPSGSLLELFF. DNA of the CDR3: TGTGCCAGCACCCCTAGCGGGAGTCTATTGGAGCTGTTTTTT.

The chain links TRBV29-1 to TRBJ1-1; possible D gene TRBD1, 6 bases. The CDR3 extends over 12 amino acids. With 0 bases removed from V and 9 bases from J, the gap between germline ends came to 11 bases. From germline, CDR1 is SQVTM and CDR2 ANQGSEA. This CDR3 is CSVEDQGRQAFF. The CDR3 coding sequence is TGCAGCGTTGAAGATCAGGGGCGGCAAGCTTTCTTT.

The chain links TRBV27 to TRBJ2-3; 9 bases map to TRBD2. CDR1 and CDR2 from the germline V gene are MNHEY and SMNVEV (reference sequence). Trimming cost V 2 bases and J 0 bases; bases outside gene matches: 9. The CDR3 totals 18 residues. CDR3 DNA sequence: TGTGCCAGCAGTTTAATCGGGACTAGCTCCCGAAGCACAGATACGCAGTATTTT. Protein: CASSLIGTSSRSTDTQYF.

The chain employs TRBV7-2 and TRBJ2-1; 8 nucleotides line up with TRBD2. Germline V gives CDR1 SGHTA, CDR2 FQGNSA. CDR3 size: 15 residues. V dropped 7 bases and J dropped 7; count of bases not matched to a gene: 12. The CDR3 protein is CASTQGLARGNEQFF. Written as DNA, the CDR3 is TGTGCCAGCACCCAAGGACTAGCTCGGGGGAATGAGCAGTTCTTC.

This chain connects TRBV7-9 to TRBJ2-7, with D maybe TRBD1 (6 bases). CDR1 SEHNR and CDR2 FQNEAQ come from the germline V gene (reference sequence). The CDR3 loop spans 14 amino acids. V dropped 5 bases and J dropped 4 bases, with 15 bases sitting between them. This CDR3 is CASSPGQTEYEQYF. CDR3 sequence (DNA): TGTGCCAGCAGCCCCGGACAGACCGAGTACGAGCAGTACTTC.

As regards this clone: An end of the junction differs from the germline gene, which may be a read error. The chain joins TRBV7-9 to TRBJ2-7, with D hard to call. In germline, CDR1 is SEHNR, CDR2 FQNEAQ (reference sequence). The CDR3 extends over 13 amino acids. CDR3 bases: TGTTCCAGCAGCTGGCAGGTTAACCACGAGCAGTACTTC. Protein: CSSSWQVNHEQYF. The variable domain in full, with the rest retrieved from reference TRBV7-9 and TRBJ2-7, is DTGVSQNPRHKITKRGQNVTFRCDPISEHNRLYWYRQTLGQGPEFLTYFQNEAQLEKSRLLSDRFSAERPKGSFSTLEIQRTEQGDSAMYLCSSSWQVNHEQYFGPGTRLTVT.

This rearrangement joins TRBV5-5 to TRBJ2-7, with no clear D. CDR1 SGHKS and CDR2 YYEKEE come from the germline V gene (reference sequence). Trimming took 0 bases from V and 4 from J, leaving 8 bases between them. The length of the CDR3 is 13 residues. CDR3 sequence: CASSLVSFYEQYF. The CDR3 nucleotides are TGTGCCAGCAGCTTGGTGTCCTTTTACGAGCAGTACTTC. The variable domain in full, with the rest retrieved from reference TRBV5-5 and TRBJ2-7, is DAGVTQSPTHLIKTRGQQVTLRCSPISGHKSVSWYQQVLGQGPQFIFQYYEKEERGRGNFPDRFSARQFPNYSSELNVNALLLGDSALYLCASSLVSFYEQYFGPGTRLTVT.

J is TRBJ2-1 and V is TRBV2; 7 nucleotides align to TRBD2. CDR3 size: 12 residues. V lost 6 bases to trimming and J lost 15 bases; unmatched junction nucleotides: 11. Germline assignment: CDR1 SNHLY and CDR2 FYNNEI. CDR3 DNA: TGTGCCAGCAGCCCCCCCTTAGGCGGGAGGTTCTTC. Translation gives CASSPPLGGRFF. Variable domain in full (rest from reference TRBV2 and TRBJ2-1): EPEVTQTPSHQVTQMGQEVILRCVPISNHLYFYWYRQILGQKVEFLVSFYNNEISEKSEIFDDQFSVERPDGSNFTLKIRSTKLEDSAMYFCASSPPLGGRFFGPGTRLTVL.

The chain recombines TRBV6-1 with TRBJ1-2; 8 bases are shared with TRBD1. J was trimmed by 2 bases and V by 3 bases; bases with no gene match: 2. There are 14 residues in the CDR3. Germline V gene data show CDR1 as MNHNS and CDR2 as SASEGT. In nucleotides, the CDR3 is TGTGCCAGCAGTGATGGGGACAGGAACTATGGCTACACCTTC. It specifies CASSDGDRNYGYTF.

The rearrangement uses TRBV18 and TRBJ2-1; 7 bases map to TRBD2. The CDR3 extends over 16 amino acids. CDR1 and CDR2 from the germline V gene are KGHSH and LQKENI. The J segment lost 5 bases and the V segment lost 3 bases, leaving 10 bases of the junction unmatched. CDR3 bases: TGTGCCAGCTCACCCGGTCTCCAGCGGGGAAACAATGAGCAGTTCTTC. It is translated as CASSPGLQRGNNEQFF.

The rearrangement links TRBV18 to TRBJ2-5; 10 bases agree with TRBD2. J was trimmed by 5 bases and V by 1 base; bases with no gene match: 1. CDR1 KGHSH and CDR2 LQKENI come from the germline V gene. CDR3 length equals 14 residues. The CDR3 DNA reads TGTGCCAGCTCACCACAACTAGCGGGGGAGACCCAGTACTTC. Its protein is CASSPQLAGETQYF. Filled out from reference TRBV18 and TRBJ2-5, the complete variable domain reads NAGVMQNPRHLVRRRGQEARLRCSPMKGHSHVYWYRQLPEEGLKFMVYLQKENIIDESGMPKERFSAEFPKEGPSILRIQQVVRGDSAAYFCASSPQLAGETQYFGPGTRLLVL.

The chain recombines TRBV27 with TRBJ2-1; D ambiguous. Deletions cut 4 bases from V and 8 bases from J, with 15 bases between. Germline-derived CDR1 and CDR2 are MNHEY and SMNVEV (reference sequence). This CDR3 has 14 amino acids. For the CDR3, the DNA is TGTGCCAGCAGTTCACTCCTCCTAGGCTATGAGCAGTTCTTC. Translation gives CASSSLLLGYEQFF.